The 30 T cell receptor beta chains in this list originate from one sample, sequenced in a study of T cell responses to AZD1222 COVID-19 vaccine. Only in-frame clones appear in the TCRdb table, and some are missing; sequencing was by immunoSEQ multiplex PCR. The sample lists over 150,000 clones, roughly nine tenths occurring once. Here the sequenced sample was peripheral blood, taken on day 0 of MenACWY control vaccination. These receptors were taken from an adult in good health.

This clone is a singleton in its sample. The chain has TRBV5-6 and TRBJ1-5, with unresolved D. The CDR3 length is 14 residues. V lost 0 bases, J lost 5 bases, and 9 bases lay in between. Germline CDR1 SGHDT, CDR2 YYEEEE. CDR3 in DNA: TGTGCCAGCAGCTTGGTGGGGTCGGATCAGCCCCAGCATTTT. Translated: CASSLVGSDQPQHF.

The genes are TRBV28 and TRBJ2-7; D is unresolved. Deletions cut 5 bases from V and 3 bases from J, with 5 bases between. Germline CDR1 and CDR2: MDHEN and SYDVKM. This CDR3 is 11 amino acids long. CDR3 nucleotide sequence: TGTGCCAGCAGTGGCCACTACGAGCAGTACGTC. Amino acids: CASSGHYEQYV.

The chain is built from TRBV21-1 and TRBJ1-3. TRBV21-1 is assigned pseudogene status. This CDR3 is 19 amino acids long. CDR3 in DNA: TGTGCCAGCAGCAAAGACCCCCCCATTTTTGCGCTCTCTGGAAACACCATATATTTT. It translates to CASSKDPPIFALSGNTIYF.

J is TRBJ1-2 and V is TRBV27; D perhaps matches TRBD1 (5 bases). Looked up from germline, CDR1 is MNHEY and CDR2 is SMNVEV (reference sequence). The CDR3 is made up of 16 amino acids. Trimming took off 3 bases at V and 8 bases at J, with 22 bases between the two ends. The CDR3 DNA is TGTGCCAGCAGTTTCAACATGGCGTGGCAGGGCGCCGGCTACACCTTC. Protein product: CASSFNMAWQGAGYTF.

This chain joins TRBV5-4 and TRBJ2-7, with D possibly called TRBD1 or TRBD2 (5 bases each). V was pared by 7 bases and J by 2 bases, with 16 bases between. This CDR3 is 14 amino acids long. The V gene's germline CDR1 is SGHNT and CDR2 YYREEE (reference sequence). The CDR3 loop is CASAEGFVTYEQYF. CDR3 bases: TGTGCCAGCGCCGAGGGGTTTGTTACCTACGAGCAGTACTTC. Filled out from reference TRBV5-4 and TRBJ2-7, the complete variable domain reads ETGVTQSPTHLIKTRGQQVTLRCSSQSGHNTVSWYQQALGQGPQFIFQYYREEENGRGNFPPRFSGLQFPNYSSELNVNALELDDSALYLCASAEGFVTYEQYFGPGTRLTVT.

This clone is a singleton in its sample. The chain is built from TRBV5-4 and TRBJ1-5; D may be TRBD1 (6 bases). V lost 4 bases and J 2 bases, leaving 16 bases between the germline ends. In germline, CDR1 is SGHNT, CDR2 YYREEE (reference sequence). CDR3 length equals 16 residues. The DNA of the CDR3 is TGTGCCAGCAGCCCCGGACAGCAAGGTGGCAATCAGCCCCAGCATTTT. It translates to CASSPGQQGGNQPQHF.

Written as DNA, the CDR3 is TGCGCCAGCAGTGAGTCGGCCGGGGAGCTGTTTTTT. Its translation: CASSESAGELFF. This sequence joins TRBV10-1 and TRBJ2-2, with D unclear. Germline CDR1 and CDR2: WNHNN and SYGVQD (reference sequence). The germline V and J ends were trimmed by 0 bases and 6 bases, with 2 bases remaining between them. The CDR3 is made up of 12 amino acids.

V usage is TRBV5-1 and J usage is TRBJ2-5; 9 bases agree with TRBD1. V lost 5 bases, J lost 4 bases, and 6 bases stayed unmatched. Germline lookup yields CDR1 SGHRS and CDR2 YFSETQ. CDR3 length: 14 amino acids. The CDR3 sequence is CASRGDREGETQYF. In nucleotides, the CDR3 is TGCGCCAGCAGGGGGGACAGGGAAGGAGAGACCCAGTACTTC.

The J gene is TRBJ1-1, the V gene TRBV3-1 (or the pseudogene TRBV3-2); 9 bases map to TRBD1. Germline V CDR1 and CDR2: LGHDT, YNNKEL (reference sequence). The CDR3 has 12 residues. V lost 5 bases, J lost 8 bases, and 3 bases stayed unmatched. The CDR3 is CASSVGTGEAFF. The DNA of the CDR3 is TGTGCCAGCAGCGTCGGGACAGGGGAAGCTTTCTTT.

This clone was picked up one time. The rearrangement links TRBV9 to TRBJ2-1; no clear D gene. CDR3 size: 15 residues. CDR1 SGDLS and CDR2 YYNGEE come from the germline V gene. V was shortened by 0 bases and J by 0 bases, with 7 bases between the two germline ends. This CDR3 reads CASSVATGSYNEQFF. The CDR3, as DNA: TGTGCCAGCAGCGTAGCGACGGGCTCCTACAATGAGCAGTTCTTC.

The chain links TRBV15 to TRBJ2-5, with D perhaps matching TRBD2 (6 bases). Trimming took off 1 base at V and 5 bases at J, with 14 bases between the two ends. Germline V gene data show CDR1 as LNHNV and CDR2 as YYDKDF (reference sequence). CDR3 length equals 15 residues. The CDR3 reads CATSRGGGVWETQYF. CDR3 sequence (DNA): TGTGCCACCAGCAGAGGGGGCGGGGTCTGGGAGACCCAGTACTTC.

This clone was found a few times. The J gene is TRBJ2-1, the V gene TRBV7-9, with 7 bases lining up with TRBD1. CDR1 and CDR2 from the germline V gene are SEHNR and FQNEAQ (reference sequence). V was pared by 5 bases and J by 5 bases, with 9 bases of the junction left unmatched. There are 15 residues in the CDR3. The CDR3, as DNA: TGTGCCAGCAGCCCGCGAGGGACAGCCAACAATGAGCAGTTCTTC. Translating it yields CASSPRGTANNEQFF.

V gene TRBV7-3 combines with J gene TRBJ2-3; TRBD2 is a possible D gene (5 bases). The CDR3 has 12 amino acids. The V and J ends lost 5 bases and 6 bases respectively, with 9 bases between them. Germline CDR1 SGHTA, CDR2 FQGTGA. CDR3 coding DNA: TGTGCCAGCAGCACCCCGGGGGATACGCAGTATTTT. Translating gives CASSTPGDTQYF.

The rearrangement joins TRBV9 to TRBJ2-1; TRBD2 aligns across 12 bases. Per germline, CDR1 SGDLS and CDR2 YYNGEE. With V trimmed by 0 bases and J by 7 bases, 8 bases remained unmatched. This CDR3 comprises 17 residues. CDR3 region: CASSVDTSGGPLNEQFF. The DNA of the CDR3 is TGTGCCAGCAGCGTAGATACTAGCGGGGGGCCTCTTAATGAGCAGTTCTTC.

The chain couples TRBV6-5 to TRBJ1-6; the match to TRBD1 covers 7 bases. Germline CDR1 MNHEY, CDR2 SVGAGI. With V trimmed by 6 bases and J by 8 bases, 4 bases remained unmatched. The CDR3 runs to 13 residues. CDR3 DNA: TGTGCCAGCAGGGATACAGGGGATTCACCCCTCCACTTT. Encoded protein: CASRDTGDSPLHF.

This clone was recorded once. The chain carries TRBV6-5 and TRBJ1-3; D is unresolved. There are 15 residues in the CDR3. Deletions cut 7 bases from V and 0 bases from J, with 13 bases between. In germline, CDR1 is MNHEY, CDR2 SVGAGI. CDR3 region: CASINSMSSGNTIYF. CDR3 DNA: TGTGCCAGCATAAACAGTATGAGCTCTGGAAACACCATATATTTT.

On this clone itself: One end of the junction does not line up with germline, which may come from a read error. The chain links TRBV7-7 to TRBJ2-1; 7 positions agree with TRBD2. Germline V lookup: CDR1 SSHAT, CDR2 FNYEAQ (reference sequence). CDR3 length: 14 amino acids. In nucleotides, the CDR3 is TGTGCTAGCAGCTCCAGCGGGATCGACAATGAGCAGTTCTTC. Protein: CASSSSGIDNEQFF.

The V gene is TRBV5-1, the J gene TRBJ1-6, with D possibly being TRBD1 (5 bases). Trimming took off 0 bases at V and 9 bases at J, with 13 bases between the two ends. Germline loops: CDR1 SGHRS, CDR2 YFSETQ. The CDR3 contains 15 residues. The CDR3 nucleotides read TGCGCCAGCAGCTTGGATCCAGGGAAGGGTTCACCCCTCCACTTT. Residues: CASSLDPGKGSPLHF.

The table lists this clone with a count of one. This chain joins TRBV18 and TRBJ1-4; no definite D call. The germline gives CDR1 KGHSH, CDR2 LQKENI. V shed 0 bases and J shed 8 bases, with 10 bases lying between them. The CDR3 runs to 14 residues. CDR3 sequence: CASSPPFIREKLFF. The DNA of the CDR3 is TGTGCCAGCTCACCACCCTTCATCAGGGAAAAACTGTTTTTT. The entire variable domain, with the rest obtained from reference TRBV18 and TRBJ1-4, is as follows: NAGVMQNPRHLVRRRGQEARLRCSPMKGHSHVYWYRQLPEEGLKFMVYLQKENIIDESGMPKERFSAEFPKEGPSILRIQQVVRGDSAAYFCASSPPFIREKLFFGSGTQLSVL.

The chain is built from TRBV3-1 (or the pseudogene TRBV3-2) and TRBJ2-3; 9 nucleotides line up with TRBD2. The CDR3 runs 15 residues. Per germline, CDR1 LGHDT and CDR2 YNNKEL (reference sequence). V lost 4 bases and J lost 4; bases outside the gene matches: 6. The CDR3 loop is CASSRGLARSDTQYF. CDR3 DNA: TGTGCCAGCAGCCGTGGACTAGCGAGGTCAGATACGCAGTATTTT.

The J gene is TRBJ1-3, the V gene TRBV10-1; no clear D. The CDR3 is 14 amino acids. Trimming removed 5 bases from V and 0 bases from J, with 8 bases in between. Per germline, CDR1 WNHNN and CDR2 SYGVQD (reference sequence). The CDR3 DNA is TGCGCCAGCAGTTCAACAAGCTCTGGAAACACCATATATTTT. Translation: CASSSTSSGNTIYF.

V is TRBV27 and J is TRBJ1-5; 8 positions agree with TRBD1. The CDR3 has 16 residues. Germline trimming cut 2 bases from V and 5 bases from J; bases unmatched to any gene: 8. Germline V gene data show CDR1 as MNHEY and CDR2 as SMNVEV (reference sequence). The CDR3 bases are TGTGCCAGCAGTTTAGGATCAGGGGGCAGAGATCAGCCCCAGCATTTT. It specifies CASSLGSGGRDQPQHF.

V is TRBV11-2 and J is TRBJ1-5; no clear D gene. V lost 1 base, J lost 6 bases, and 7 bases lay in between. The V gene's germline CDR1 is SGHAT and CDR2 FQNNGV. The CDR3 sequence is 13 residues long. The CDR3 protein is CASSLGESQPQHF. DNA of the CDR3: TGTGCCAGCAGCTTAGGGGAGAGTCAGCCCCAGCATTTT.

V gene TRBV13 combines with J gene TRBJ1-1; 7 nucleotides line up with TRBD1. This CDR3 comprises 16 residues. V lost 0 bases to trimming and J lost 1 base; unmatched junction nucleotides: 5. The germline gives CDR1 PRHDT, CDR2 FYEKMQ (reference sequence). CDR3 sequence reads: CASSLGTGSQNTEAFF. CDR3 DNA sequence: TGTGCCAGCAGCTTAGGGACAGGGAGCCAGAACACTGAAGCTTTCTTT.

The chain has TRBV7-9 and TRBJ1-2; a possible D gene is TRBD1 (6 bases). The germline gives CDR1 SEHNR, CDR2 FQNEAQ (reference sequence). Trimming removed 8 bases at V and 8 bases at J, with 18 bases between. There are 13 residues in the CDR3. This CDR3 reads CASQRGGKGGYTF. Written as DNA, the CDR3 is TGTGCCAGCCAGCGTGGGGGCAAAGGGGGCTACACCTTC.

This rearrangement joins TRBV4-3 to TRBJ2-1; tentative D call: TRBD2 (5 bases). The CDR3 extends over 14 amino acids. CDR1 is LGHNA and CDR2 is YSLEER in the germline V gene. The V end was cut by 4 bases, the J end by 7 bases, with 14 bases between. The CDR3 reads CASSRGVAPNEQFF. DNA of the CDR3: TGCGCCAGCAGCCGAGGAGTAGCGCCGAATGAGCAGTTCTTC.

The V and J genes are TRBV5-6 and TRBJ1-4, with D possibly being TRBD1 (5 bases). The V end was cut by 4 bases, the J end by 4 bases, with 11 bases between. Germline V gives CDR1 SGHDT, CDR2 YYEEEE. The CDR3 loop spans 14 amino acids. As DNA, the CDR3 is TGTGCCAGCAGCCGAGACAGAAGTAATGAAAAACTGTTTTTT. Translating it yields CASSRDRSNEKLFF.

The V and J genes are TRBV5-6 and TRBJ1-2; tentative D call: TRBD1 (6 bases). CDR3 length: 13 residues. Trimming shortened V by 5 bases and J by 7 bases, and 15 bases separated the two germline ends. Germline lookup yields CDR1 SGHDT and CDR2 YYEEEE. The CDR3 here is CASRRQGLGGYTF. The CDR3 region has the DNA TGTGCCAGCAGACGCCAGGGGCTCGGTGGCTACACCTTC. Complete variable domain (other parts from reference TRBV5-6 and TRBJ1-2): DAGVTQSPTHLIKTRGQQVTLRCSPKSGHDTVSWYQQALGQGPQFIFQYYEEEERQRGNFPDRFSGHQFPNYSSELNVNALLLGDSALYLCASRRQGLGGYTFGSGTRLTVV.

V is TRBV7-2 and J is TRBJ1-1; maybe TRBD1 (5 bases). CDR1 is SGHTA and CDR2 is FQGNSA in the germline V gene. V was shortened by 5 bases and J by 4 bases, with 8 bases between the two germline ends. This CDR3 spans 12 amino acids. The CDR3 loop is CASSVGATEAFF. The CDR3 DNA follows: TGTGCCAGCAGCGTAGGGGCCACTGAAGCTTTCTTT.

The CDR3 here is CASSTSGIGAYEQYF. Written as DNA, the CDR3 is TGTGCCAGCAGCACTAGCGGGATTGGAGCCTACGAGCAGTACTTC. The J gene is TRBJ2-7, the V gene TRBV7-2; 10 bases are shared with TRBD2. CDR3 length equals 15 residues. Germline lookup yields CDR1 SGHTA and CDR2 FQGNSA. V lost 5 bases to trimming and J lost 2 bases; unmatched junction nucleotides: 6. Supplemented by reference TRBV7-2 and TRBJ2-7, the full variable domain reads GAGVSQSPSNKVTEKGKDVELRCDPISGHTALYWYRQSLGQGLEFLIYFQGNSAPDKSGLPSDRFSAERTGGSVSTLTIQRTQQEDSAVYLCASSTSGIGAYEQYFGPGTRLTVT.